The 20 T cell receptor beta chains given below trace back to one sample, sequenced in a study of vaccination effects on CD4 cells after COVID-19. Sequencing used immunoSEQ multiplex PCR; TCRdb keeps in-frame clones, though not all of them. The table lists tens of thousands of clones, more than 60% of them singletons, with roughly 23% in the top ten. These receptors' targets are unknown. Culturing for roughly 10 days preceded CD4+ T cell isolation. The sequences come from CD4+ T cells from PBMCs cultured without peptide, collected before COVID-19 vaccination. These receptor sequences come from a human donor who had a prior SARS-CoV-2 infection.

V and J are TRBV5-1 and TRBJ2-3; D is perhaps TRBD1 (6 bases). This CDR3 has 14 residues. V dropped 0 bases and J dropped 1 base, with 6 bases sitting between them. Looked up from germline, CDR1 is SGHRS and CDR2 is YFSETQ. CDR3 DNA sequence: TGCGCCAGCAGCTTGGGGGGGCGCACAGATACGCAGTATTTT. Protein: CASSLGGRTDTQYF.

The chain recombines TRBV7-3 with TRBJ2-1; perhaps TRBD2 as D (7 bases). Germline V gene sequence: CDR1 SGHTA, CDR2 FQGTGA. Trimming pared 1 base from V and 1 base from J, leaving 11 bases between. This CDR3 is 16 amino acids long. The CDR3 sequence: CASSLRGRESYNEQFF. In DNA form, the CDR3 reads TGTGCCAGCAGCTTAAGGGGGCGGGAGTCCTACAATGAGCAGTTCTTC.

This clone occurred a few times. The chain has TRBV7-8 and TRBJ1-1, with D unclear. This CDR3 has 14 amino acids. The ends were cut back, 5 bases at V and 4 bases at J, with 14 bases in the middle. Germline-derived CDR1 and CDR2 are SGHVS and FQNEAQ. The CDR3 spells CASSMDPRGTEAFF. As DNA, the CDR3 is TGTGCCAGCAGCATGGACCCCCGGGGCACTGAAGCTTTCTTT. Complete variable domain (other parts from reference TRBV7-8 and TRBJ1-1): GAGVSQSPRYKVAKRGQDVALRCDPISGHVSLFWYQQALGQGPEFLTYFQNEAQLDKSGLPSDRFFAERPEGSVSTLKIQRTQQEDSAVYLCASSMDPRGTEAFFGQGTRLTVV.

In this sample, this clone turned up a few times. This rearrangement joins TRBV7-9 to TRBJ1-4; D may be TRBD1 (6 bases). This CDR3 region has 14 residues. CDR1 SEHNR and CDR2 FQNEAQ come from the germline V gene (reference sequence). V was trimmed by 1 base and J by 7 bases, leaving 10 bases between them. The DNA for the CDR3 is TGTGCCAGCAGCTTAGGGACAGCTCGTGAAAAACTGTTTTTT. Protein sequence: CASSLGTAREKLFF.

The sample holds a few counts of this clone. The rearrangement links TRBV6-5 to TRBJ1-1, with 7 bases fitting TRBD1. The CDR3 has 15 amino acids. J gave up 6 bases and V 2 bases, and 9 bases lay outside the gene matches. The germline V gene has CDR1 MNHEY and CDR2 SVGAGI. As DNA, the CDR3 is TGTGCCAGCAGTTACACCGACAGGGCAGGGGCTGAAGCTTTCTTT. This codes for CASSYTDRAGAEAFF.

The chain carries TRBV19 and TRBJ2-3; D is possibly TRBD2 (5 bases). The V end was cut by 6 bases, the J end by 0 bases, with 10 bases between. The CDR3 is 14 residues long. Per germline, CDR1 LNHDA and CDR2 SQIVND (reference sequence). The CDR3: CASRRRGSTDTQYF. The CDR3, as DNA: TGTGCCAGTAGAAGGAGAGGGAGCACAGATACGCAGTATTTT.

The V and J genes are TRBV9 and TRBJ2-2; D perhaps matches TRBD1 (6 bases). This CDR3 has 15 residues. The V end was cut by 0 bases, the J end by 8 bases, with 14 bases between. From germline, CDR1 is SGDLS and CDR2 YYNGEE. CDR3 bases: TGTGCCAGCAGCGTAGCAAACAGGGTTACGGGGGAGCTGTTTTTT. It translates to CASSVANRVTGELFF.

This CDR3 is CASTQLGGTDTQYF. The CDR3, as DNA: TGTGCCAGCACCCAATTGGGGGGCACAGATACGCAGTATTTT. The chain combines TRBV6-5 with TRBJ2-3, with D perhaps matching TRBD1 or TRBD2 (5 bases each). V shed 7 bases and J shed 1 base, with 12 bases lying between them. CDR3 length: 14 amino acids. Germline V gene lookup returns CDR1 MNHEY and CDR2 SVGAGI.

The chain joins TRBV15 to TRBJ2-3; maybe TRBD1 (6 bases). Germline loops: CDR1 LNHNV, CDR2 YYDKDF (reference sequence). The CDR3 consists of 13 residues. Trimming shortened V by 5 bases and J by 8 bases, and 14 bases separated the two germline ends. In DNA, the CDR3 is TGTGCCACCAGCCGCGACAGGCCGGGTACGCAGTATTTT. It encodes CATSRDRPGTQYF.

This clone came up a few times. The genes are TRBV18 and TRBJ2-7, with 12 nucleotides matching TRBD2. V was pared by 6 bases and J by 6 bases, with 6 bases of the junction left unmatched. This CDR3 is 14 amino acids long. Germline CDR1 KGHSH, CDR2 LQKENI. CDR3 protein: CASSPSGGAFEQYF. CDR3 sequence (DNA): TGTGCCAGCTCCCCTAGCGGGGGGGCTTTCGAGCAGTACTTC.

The chain is built from TRBV10-2 and TRBJ1-1; no clear D gene. This CDR3 region has 15 residues. Germline CDR1 and CDR2: WSHSY and SAAADI. V was pared by 3 bases and J by 3 bases, with 14 bases between. CDR3 nucleotide sequence: TGCGCCAGCAGTGACCGGGTCCCAAGGGACACTGAAGCTTTCTTT. Protein product: CASSDRVPRDTEAFF.

The chain has TRBV28 and TRBJ1-2, with TRBD1 matching over 7 bases. The V segment lost 1 base and the J segment 3 bases; nucleotides outside the gene matches: 8. The CDR3 has 16 amino acids. The germline V gene encodes CDR1 MDHEN and CDR2 SYDVKM. CDR3 sequence: CASSLYGSGGDYGYTF. The CDR3 DNA reads TGTGCCAGCAGTTTATATGGATCAGGGGGGGACTATGGCTACACCTTC.

The rearrangement links TRBV18 to TRBJ2-7; TRBD1 is a possible D gene (5 bases). This CDR3 contains 14 residues. Trimming left V 1 base short and J 0 bases short, with 7 bases between. Germline V gene data show CDR1 as KGHSH and CDR2 as LQKENI. The CDR3 sequence: CASSPRQGSYEQYF. DNA for the CDR3: TGTGCCAGCTCACCACGGCAGGGCTCCTACGAGCAGTACTTC.

The DNA of the CDR3 is TGTGCCAGTAGTATAGCGGGGAGAGAGCAGTTCTTC. It is translated as CASSIAGREQFF. The chain is built from TRBV19 and TRBJ2-1, with D perhaps matching TRBD2 (5 bases). Germline-derived CDR1 and CDR2 are LNHDA and SQIVND (reference sequence). Trimming took off 1 base at V and 10 bases at J, with 8 bases between the two ends. This CDR3 has 12 residues.

This sequence joins TRBV7-3 and TRBJ2-6; D unresolved. This CDR3 contains 16 residues. Per germline, CDR1 SGHTA and CDR2 FQGTGA. V lost 5 bases and J 0 bases, leaving 11 bases between the germline ends. The DNA for the CDR3 is TGTGCCAGCAGCCTACGTCGGGTCTCTGGGGCCAACGTCCTGACTTTC. This codes for CASSLRRVSGANVLTF. Drawing the rest from reference TRBV7-3 and TRBJ2-6, the complete variable domain is GAGVSQTPSNKVTEKGKYVELRCDPISGHTALYWYRQSLGQGPEFLIYFQGTGAADDSGLPNDRFFAVRPEGSVSTLKIQRTERGDSAVYLCASSLRRVSGANVLTFGAGSRLTVL.

The rearrangement links TRBV6-5 to TRBJ1-2, with a weak D call TRBD1 (5 bases). CDR1 and CDR2 (germline): MNHEY, SVGAGI. The V gene lost 11 bases and the J gene lost 4 bases, with 17 bases spanning the gap. CDR3 length equals 13 residues. The CDR3 nucleotides are TGTGCCTTCTCCAGGGCCCACGGCTATGGCTACACCTTC. Translated, it gives CAFSRAHGYGYTF.

J is TRBJ2-3 and V is TRBV6-2 or TRBV6-3, with D hard to call. The CDR3 runs 15 residues. The V end lost 6 bases, the J end lost 5 bases, and 18 bases lay between the germline ends. The V gene's germline CDR1 is MNHEY and CDR2 SVGEGT. CDR3 DNA sequence: TGTGCCAGCAGCCTCGGACGTTCCTTTGGAGATACGCAGTATTTT. Residues: CASSLGRSFGDTQYF.

This clone occurred once. V is TRBV5-4 and J is TRBJ2-2, with 8 nucleotides matching TRBD2. J gave up 6 bases and V 4 bases, and 14 bases lay outside the gene matches. Germline CDR1 reads SGHNT; CDR2 reads YYREEE (reference sequence). There are 17 residues in the CDR3. CDR3 sequence: CASSPMTSAPRAGELFF. The DNA for the CDR3 is TGTGCCAGCAGCCCGATGACTAGCGCCCCTCGCGCCGGGGAGCTGTTTTTT.

V usage is TRBV4-3 and J usage is TRBJ2-1, with TRBD2 identical over 7 bases. CDR1 LGHNA and CDR2 YSLEER come from the germline V gene. This CDR3 is 19 amino acids long. The junction had 13 bases not matched to a gene; V was cut back by 0 bases and J by 2 bases. The DNA for the CDR3 is TGCGCCAGCAGCCAAGAGCCAGCGGGACGTTTCTTCGCCTACAATGAGCAGTTCTTC. Protein product: CASSQEPAGRFFAYNEQFF.

This chain joins TRBV11-1 and TRBJ2-7; 7 nucleotides line up with TRBD2. Germline V gene sequence: CDR1 SGHAT, CDR2 FQDESV (reference sequence). J lost 3 bases, V lost 5 bases, and 4 bases had no gene match. This CDR3 is 13 amino acids long. The CDR3, as DNA: TGTGCCAGCAGCCTCGGACTAGTCTACGAGCAGTACTTC. Its protein is CASSLGLVYEQYF.